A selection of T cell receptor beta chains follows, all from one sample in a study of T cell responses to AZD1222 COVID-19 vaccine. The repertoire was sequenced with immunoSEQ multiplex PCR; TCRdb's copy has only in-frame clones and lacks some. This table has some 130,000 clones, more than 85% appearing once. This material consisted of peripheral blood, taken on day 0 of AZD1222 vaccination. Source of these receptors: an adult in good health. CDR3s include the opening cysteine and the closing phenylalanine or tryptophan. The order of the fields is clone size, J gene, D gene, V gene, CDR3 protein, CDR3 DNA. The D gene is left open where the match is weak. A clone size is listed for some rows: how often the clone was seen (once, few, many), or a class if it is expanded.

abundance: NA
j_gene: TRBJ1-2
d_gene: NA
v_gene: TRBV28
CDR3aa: CASSQPYGGYTF
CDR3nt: TGTGCCAGCAGCCAGCCCTACGGAGGCTACACCTTC

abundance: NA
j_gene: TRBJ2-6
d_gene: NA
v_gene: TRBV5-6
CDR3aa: CASSLTGANVLTF
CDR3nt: TGTGCCAGCAGCTTGACTGGGGCCAACGTCCTGACTTTC

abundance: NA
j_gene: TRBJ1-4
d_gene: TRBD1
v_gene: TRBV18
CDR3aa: CASSPPETGSVRMFF
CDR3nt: TGTGCCAGCTCACCACCGGAGACAGGGTCGGTTAGAATGTTTTTT

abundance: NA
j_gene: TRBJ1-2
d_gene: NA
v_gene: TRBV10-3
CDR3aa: CAISDGDNLAYGYTF
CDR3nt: TGTGCCATCAGTGACGGGGACAACCTGGCCTATGGCTACACCTTC

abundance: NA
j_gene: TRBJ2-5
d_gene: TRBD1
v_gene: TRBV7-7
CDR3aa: CASSQQGPGLSETQYF
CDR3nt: TGTGCTAGCAGCCAACAGGGGCCGGGTCTGTCGGAGACCCAGTACTTC

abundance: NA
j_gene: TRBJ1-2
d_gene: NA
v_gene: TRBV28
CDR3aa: CASSKIEQRVLAYGYTF
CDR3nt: TGTGCCAGCAGCAAAATAGAGCAACGGGTCTTGGCCTATGGCTACACCTTC

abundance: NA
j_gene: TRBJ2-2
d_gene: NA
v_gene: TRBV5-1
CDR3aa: CASSLQGTSGELFF
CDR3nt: TGCGCCAGCAGCTTGCAGGGAACGAGCGGGGAGCTGTTTTTT

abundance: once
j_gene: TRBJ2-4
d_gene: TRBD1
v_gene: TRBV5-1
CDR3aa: CASSQDRGGLAKNIQYF
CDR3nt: TGCGCCAGCAGCCAGGACAGGGGTGGACTAGCCAAAAACATTCAGTACTTC

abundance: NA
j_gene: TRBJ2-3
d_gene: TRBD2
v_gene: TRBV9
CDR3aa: CASSVRTSETDTQYF
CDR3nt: TGTGCCAGCAGCGTACGGACTAGCGAGACAGATACGCAGTATTTT

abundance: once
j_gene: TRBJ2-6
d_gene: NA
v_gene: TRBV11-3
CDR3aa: CASSLGGHTGANVLTF
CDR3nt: TGTGCCAGCAGCTTGGGAGGACATACTGGGGCCAACGTCCTGACTTTC

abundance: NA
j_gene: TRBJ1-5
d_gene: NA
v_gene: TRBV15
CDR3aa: CATSRVRQPQHF
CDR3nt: TGTGCCACCAGCAGAGTCAGGCAGCCCCAGCATTTT

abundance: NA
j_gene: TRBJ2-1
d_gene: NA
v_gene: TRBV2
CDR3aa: CASTPGRDTYNEQFF
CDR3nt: TGTGCCAGTACCCCGGGGCGGGACACCTACAATGAGCAGTTCTTC

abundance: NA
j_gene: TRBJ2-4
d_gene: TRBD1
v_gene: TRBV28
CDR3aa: CASSPQGAAKNIQYF
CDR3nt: TGTGCCAGCAGCCCACAGGGGGCAGCCAAAAACATTCAGTACTTC

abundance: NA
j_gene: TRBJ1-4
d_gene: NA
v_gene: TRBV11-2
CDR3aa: CASSLPRGSGEKLFF
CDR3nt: TGTGCCAGCAGCTTACCCCGGGGTTCCGGGGAAAAACTGTTTTTT

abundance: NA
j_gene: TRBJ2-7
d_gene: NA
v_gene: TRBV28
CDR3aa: CASSRPLYEQYF
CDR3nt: TGTGCCAGCAGCCGTCCATTATACGAGCAGTACTTC

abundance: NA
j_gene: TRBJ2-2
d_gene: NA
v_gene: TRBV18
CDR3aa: CASSPNLSGGLTGELFF
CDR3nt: TGTGCCAGCTCACCAAATCTTTCTGGAGGATTAACCGGGGAGCTGTTTTTT

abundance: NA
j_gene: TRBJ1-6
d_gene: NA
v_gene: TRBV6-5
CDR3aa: CAGGGRSSYNSPLHF
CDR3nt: TGTGCCGGGGGGGGACGGAGCTCCTATAATTCACCCCTCCACTTT

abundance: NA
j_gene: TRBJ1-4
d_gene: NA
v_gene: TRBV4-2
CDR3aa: CASSPWSNEKLFF
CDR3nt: TGTGCCAGCAGCCCGTGGTCTAATGAAAAACTGTTTTTT

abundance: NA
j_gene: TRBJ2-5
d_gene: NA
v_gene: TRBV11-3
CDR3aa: CASSYSPRETQYF
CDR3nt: TGTGCCAGCAGCTACTCTCCCAGGGAGACCCAGTACTTC

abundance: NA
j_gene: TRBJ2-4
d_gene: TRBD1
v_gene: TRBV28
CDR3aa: CASSLDRVVAKNIQYF
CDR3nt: TGTGCCAGCAGTTTGGACAGGGTAGTAGCCAAAAACATTCAGTACTTC

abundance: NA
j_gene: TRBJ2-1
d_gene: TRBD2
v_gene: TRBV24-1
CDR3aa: CATSDSREGFYNEQFF
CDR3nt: TGTGCCACCAGTGATTCCCGGGAGGGTTTCTACAATGAGCAGTTCTTC

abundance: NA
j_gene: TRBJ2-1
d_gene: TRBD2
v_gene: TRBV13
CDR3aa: CASSPRLAGAPSYNEQFF
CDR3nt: TGTGCCAGCAGCCCCAGGCTAGCGGGAGCCCCATCCTACAATGAGCAGTTCTTC

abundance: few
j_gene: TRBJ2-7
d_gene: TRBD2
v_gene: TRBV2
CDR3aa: CASSDAGAPQYF
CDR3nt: TGTGCCAGCAGTGATGCGGGAGCCCCGCAGTACTTC

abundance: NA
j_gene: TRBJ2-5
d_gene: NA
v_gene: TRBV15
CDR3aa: CATSRDGRETQYF
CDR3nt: TGTGCCACCAGCAGAGACGGGAGAGAGACCCAGTACTTC

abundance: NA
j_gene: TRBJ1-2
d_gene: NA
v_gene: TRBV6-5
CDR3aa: CASIARSNYGYTF
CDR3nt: TGTGCCAGCATAGCACGTTCTAACTATGGCTACACCTTC

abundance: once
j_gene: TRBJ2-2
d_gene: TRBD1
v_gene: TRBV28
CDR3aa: CASRRNRGNTGELFF
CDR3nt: TGTGCCAGCAGGAGAAACAGGGGGAACACCGGGGAGCTGTTTTTT

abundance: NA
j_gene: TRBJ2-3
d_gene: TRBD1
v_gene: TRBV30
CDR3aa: CAWREPGQGAGTQYF
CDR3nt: TGTGCCTGGAGGGAACCGGGACAGGGGGCTGGTACGCAGTATTTT

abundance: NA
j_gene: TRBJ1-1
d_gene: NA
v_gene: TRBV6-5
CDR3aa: CAVTDGLNTEAFF
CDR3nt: TGTGCCGTTACGGACGGTTTGAACACTGAAGCTTTCTTT

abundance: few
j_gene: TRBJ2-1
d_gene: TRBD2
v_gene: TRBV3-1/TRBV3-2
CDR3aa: CASRRAGVTSYNEQFF
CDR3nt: TGTGCCAGCAGACGAGCGGGAGTGACCTCCTACAATGAGCAGTTCTTC

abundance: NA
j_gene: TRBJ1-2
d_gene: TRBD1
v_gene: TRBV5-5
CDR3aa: CASSSSFRGANYGYTF
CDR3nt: TGTGCCAGCAGTTCATCCTTCAGGGGGGCTAACTATGGCTACACCTTC

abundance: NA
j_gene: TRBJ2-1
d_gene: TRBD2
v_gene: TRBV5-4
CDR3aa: CASSPGTSLTYNEQFF
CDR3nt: TGTGCCAGCAGCCCGGGGACTAGCTTAACCTACAATGAGCAGTTCTTC

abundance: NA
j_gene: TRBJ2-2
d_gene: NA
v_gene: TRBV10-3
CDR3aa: CAISVDAGELFF
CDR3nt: TGTGCCATCAGTGTTGATGCCGGGGAGCTGTTTTTT

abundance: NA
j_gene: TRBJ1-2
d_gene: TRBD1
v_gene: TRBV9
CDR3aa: CASSVARAGGDGYTF
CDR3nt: TGTGCCAGCAGCGTAGCTCGGGCAGGGGGGGATGGCTACACCTTC

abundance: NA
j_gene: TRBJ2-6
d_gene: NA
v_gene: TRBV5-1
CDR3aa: CASSLVLSGANVLTF
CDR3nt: TGCGCCAGCAGCTTGGTTCTGTCTGGGGCCAACGTCCTGACTTTC

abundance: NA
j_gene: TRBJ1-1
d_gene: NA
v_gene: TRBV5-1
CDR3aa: CASSQGHLGNTEAFF
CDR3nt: TGCGCCAGCAGCCAAGGACATCTCGGGAACACTGAAGCTTTCTTT

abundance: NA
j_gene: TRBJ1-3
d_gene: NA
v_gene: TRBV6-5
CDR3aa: CASIPRSGNTIYF
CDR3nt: TGTGCCAGCATCCCCCGCTCTGGAAACACCATATATTTT

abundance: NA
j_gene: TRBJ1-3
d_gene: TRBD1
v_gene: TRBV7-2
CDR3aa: CASSLDRGRNTIYF
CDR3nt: TGTGCCAGCAGCTTAGACAGGGGAAGAAACACCATATATTTT

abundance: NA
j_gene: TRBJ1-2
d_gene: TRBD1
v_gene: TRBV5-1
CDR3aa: CASSLGTRQGLNYGYTF
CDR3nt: TGCGCCAGCAGCTTGGGTACCCGACAGGGGTTAAACTATGGCTACACCTTC

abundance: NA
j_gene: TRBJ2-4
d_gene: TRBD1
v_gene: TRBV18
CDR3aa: CASSRGTGYGDIQYF
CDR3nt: TGTGCCAGCTCGCGAGGGACAGGGTATGGGGACATTCAGTACTTC

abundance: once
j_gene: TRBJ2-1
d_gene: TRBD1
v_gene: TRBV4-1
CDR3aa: CASSPYRGQGANEQFF
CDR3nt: TGCGCCAGCAGCCCTTATCGGGGACAGGGGGCCAATGAGCAGTTCTTC

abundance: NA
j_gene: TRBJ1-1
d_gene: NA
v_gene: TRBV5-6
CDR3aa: CASQPEAGYVNTEAFF
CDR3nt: TGTGCCAGCCAACCGGAAGCTGGTTACGTGAACACTGAAGCTTTCTTT

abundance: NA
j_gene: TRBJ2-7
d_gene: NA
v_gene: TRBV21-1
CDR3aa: CASSKKDGTGSYEQYF
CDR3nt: TGTGCCAGCAGCAAAAAAGATGGGACAGGGTCCTACGAGCAGTACTTC

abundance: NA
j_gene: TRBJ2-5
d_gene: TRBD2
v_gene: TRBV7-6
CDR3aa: CASSLGLAGGPQETQYF
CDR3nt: TGTGCCAGCAGCCTGGGACTAGCGGGAGGACCCCAAGAGACCCAGTACTTC

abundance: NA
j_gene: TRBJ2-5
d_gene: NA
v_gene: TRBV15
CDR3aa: CATSRAGGQETQYF
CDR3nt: TGTGCCACCAGCAGAGCCGGCGGCCAAGAGACCCAGTACTTC

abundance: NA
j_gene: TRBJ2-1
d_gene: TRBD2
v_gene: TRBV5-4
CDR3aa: CASSELAGGNNEQFF
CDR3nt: TGTGCCAGCAGCGAACTAGCGGGAGGAAACAATGAGCAGTTCTTC

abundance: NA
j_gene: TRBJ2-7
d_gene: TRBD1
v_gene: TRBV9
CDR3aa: CASSVGGQILSYEQYF
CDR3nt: TGTGCCAGCAGCGTAGGGGGACAGATTCTTAGCTACGAGCAGTACTTC

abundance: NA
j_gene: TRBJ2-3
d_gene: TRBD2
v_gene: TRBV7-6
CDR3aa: CASSPLSSGTSTDTQYF
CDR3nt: TGTGCCAGCAGCCCTCTCTCTAGCGGGACTAGCACAGATACGCAGTATTTT

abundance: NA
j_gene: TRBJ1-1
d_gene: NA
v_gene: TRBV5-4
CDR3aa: CASSSGVSGSGTEAFF
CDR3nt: TGTGCCAGCAGCTCCGGGGTGTCAGGGAGTGGCACTGAAGCTTTCTTT

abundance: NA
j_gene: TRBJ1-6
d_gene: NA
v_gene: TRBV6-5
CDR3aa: CASSWGGYNSPLHF
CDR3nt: TGTGCCAGCAGCTGGGGTGGGTATAATTCACCCCTCCACTTT

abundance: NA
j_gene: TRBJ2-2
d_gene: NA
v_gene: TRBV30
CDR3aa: CAWSKAVNTGELFF
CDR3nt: TGTGCCTGGAGTAAGGCGGTGAACACCGGGGAGCTGTTTTTT

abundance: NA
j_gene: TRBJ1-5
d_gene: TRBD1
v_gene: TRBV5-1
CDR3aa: CASNLGTGGNQPQHF
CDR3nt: TGCGCCAGTAATTTGGGGACAGGGGGCAATCAGCCCCAGCATTTT

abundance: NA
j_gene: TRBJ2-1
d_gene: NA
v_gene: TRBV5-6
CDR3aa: CASSRTHYNEQFF
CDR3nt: TGTGCCAGCAGCCGGACTCATTACAATGAGCAGTTCTTC

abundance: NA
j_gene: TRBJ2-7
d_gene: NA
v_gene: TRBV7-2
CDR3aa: CASTPGRAYEQYF
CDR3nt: TGTGCCAGCACCCCGGGCAGAGCCTACGAGCAGTACTTC

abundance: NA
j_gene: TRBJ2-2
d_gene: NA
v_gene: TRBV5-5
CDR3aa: CASSMSGENTGELFF
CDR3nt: TGTGCCAGCAGCATGTCGGGCGAGAACACCGGGGAGCTGTTTTTT

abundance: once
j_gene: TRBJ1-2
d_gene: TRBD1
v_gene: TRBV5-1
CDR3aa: CASRPGRGQDGYTF
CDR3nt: TGCGCCAGCAGGCCCGGAAGGGGGCAAGATGGCTACACCTTC

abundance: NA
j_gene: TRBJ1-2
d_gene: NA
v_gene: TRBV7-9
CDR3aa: CASSPRGGRGYTF
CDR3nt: TGTGCCAGCAGCCCCAGAGGTGGTCGCGGCTACACCTTC